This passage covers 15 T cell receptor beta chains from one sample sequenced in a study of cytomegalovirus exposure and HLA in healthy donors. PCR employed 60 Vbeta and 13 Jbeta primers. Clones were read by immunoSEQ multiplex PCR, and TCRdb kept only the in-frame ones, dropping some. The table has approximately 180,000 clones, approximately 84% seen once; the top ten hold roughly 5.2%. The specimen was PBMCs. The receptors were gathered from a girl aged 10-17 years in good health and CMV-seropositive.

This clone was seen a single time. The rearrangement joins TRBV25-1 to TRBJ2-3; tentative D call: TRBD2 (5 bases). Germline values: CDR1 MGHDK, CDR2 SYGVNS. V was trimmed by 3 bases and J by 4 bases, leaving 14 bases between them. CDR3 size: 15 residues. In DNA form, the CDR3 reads TGTGCCAGCAGTGATACGGGGTCTGGCCCAGATACGCAGTATTTT. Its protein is CASSDTGSGPDTQYF.

Written as DNA, the CDR3 is TGTGCCAGCAGTCAAGGACAGTCGAACACTGAAGCTTTCTTT. Translated: CASSQGQSNTEAFF. The chain is built from TRBV27 and TRBJ1-1; the D gene is possibly TRBD1 (6 bases). This CDR3 contains 14 residues. Germline V gene lookup returns CDR1 MNHEY and CDR2 SMNVEV (reference sequence). V lost 5 bases, J lost 1 base, and 11 bases lay in between.

CDR3 in DNA: TGTGCCTGGAGGGGGCACCTCAATGAGCAGTTCTTC. Protein product: CAWRGHLNEQFF. This sequence joins TRBV30 and TRBJ2-1; a possible D gene is TRBD1 (5 bases). CDR1 and CDR2 from the germline V gene are GTSNPN and SVGIG (reference sequence). The V and J ends lost 3 bases and 6 bases respectively, with 9 bases between them. The CDR3 totals 12 residues. Based on the CDR3 plus reference TRBV30 and TRBJ2-1, the full variable domain is SQTIHQWPATLVQPVGSPLSLECTVEGTSNPNLYWYRQAAGRGLQLLFYSVGIGQISSEVPQNLSASRPQDRQFILSSKKLLLSDSGFYLCAWRGHLNEQFFGPGTRLTVL.

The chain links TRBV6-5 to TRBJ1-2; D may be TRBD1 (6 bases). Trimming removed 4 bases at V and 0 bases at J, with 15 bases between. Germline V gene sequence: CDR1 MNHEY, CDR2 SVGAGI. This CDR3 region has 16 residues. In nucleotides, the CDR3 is TGTGCCAGCAGTTCCCAAACCAGACAGGCTAACTATGGCTACACCTTC. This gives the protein CASSSQTRQANYGYTF.

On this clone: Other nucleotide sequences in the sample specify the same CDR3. The CDR3 nucleotides are TGCGCCAGCAGTTTTGCAGGGGGGTATGGCTACACCTTC. Protein sequence: CASSFAGGYGYTF. V usage is TRBV5-1 and J usage is TRBJ1-2, with 7 bases matching TRBD1. The V gene end was trimmed by 5 bases and the J gene end by 5 bases; junction bases not matched to a gene: 6. The CDR3 is 13 residues long. In germline, CDR1 is SGHRS, CDR2 YFSETQ.

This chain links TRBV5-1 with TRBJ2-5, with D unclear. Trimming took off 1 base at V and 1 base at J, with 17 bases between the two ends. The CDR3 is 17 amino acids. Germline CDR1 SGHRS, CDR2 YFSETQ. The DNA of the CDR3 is TGCGCCAGCAGCTTGAGAGCCAGGCCCCTTGGCCAAGAGACCCAGTACTTC. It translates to CASSLRARPLGQETQYF.

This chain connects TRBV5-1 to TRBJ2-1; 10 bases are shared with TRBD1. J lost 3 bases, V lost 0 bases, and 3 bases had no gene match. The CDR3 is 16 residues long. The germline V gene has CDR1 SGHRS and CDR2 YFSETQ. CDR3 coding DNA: TGCGCCAGCAGCTTGGAGAGGACAGGGGGCTACAATGAGCAGTTCTTC. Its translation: CASSLERTGGYNEQFF.

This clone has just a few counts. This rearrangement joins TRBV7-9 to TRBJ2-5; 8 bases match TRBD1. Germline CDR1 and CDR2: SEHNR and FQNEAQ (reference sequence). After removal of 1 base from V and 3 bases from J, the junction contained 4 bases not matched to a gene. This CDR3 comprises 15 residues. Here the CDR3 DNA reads TGTGCCAGCAGCTTAGACGGGACAGGCAAAGAGACCCAGTACTTC. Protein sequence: CASSLDGTGKETQYF. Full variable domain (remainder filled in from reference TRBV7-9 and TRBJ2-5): DTGVSQNPRHKITKRGQNVTFRCDPISEHNRLYWYRQTLGQGPEFLTYFQNEAQLEKSRLLSDRFSAERPKGSFSTLEIQRTEQGDSAMYLCASSLDGTGKETQYFGPGTRLLVL.

The DNA for the CDR3 is TGCGCCAGCAGCCACCGGGACAGCGCCTTGAACACTGAAGCTTTCTTT. Its protein product is CASSHRDSALNTEAFF. The chain employs TRBV4-1 and TRBJ1-1; 7 bases are a match to TRBD1. The CDR3 has 16 residues. Germline CDR1 is MGHRA and CDR2 is YSYEKL. The trim removed 3 bases at V and 0 bases at J, leaving 7 bases unmatched.

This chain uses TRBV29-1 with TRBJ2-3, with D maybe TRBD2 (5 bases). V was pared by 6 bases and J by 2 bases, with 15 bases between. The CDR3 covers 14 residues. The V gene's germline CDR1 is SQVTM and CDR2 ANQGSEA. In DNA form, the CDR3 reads TGCAGCGTCGGAGAGCGGCTACCCACAGATACGCAGTATTTT. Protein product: CSVGERLPTDTQYF.

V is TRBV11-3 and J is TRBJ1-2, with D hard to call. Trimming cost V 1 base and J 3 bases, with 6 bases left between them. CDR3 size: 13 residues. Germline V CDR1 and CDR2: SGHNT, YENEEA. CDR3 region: CASSLGAHYGYTF. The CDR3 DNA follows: TGTGCCAGCAGCTTAGGGGCCCACTATGGCTACACCTTC.

The CDR3 spells CASSEQGSNQPQHF. The CDR3 bases are TGTGCCAGCAGTGAACAGGGGAGCAATCAGCCCCAGCATTTT. The V and J genes are TRBV6-1 and TRBJ1-5; tentative D call: TRBD1 (6 bases). Germline V CDR1 and CDR2: MNHNS, SASEGT. The CDR3 length is 14 residues. V dropped 2 bases and J dropped 1 base, with 6 bases sitting between them.

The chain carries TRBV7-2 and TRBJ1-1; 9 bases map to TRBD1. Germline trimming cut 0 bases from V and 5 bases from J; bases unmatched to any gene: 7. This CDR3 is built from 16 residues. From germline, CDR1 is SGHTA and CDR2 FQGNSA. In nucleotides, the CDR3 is TGTGCCAGCAGCTTAGCGGTTGGGACAGGGAGGACTGAAGCTTTCTTT. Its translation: CASSLAVGTGRTEAFF.

CDR3: CASSSLGKRSSYEQYF. The DNA of the CDR3 is TGTGCCAGCAGTTCCCTTGGGAAGCGGAGCTCCTACGAGCAGTACTTC. The chain combines TRBV27 with TRBJ2-7; weak D call: TRBD2 (5 bases). Germline V gene sequence: CDR1 MNHEY, CDR2 SMNVEV (reference sequence). CDR3 length equals 16 residues. V lost 4 bases to trimming and J lost 0 bases, with 16 bases between them.

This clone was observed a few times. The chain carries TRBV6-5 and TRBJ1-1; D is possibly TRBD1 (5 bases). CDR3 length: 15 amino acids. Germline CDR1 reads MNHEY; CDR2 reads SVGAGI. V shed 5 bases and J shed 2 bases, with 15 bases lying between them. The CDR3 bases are TGTGCCAGCAGTCCCCCTTGGCAGGGAAACACTGAAGCTTTCTTT. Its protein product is CASSPPWQGNTEAFF.